One and the same sample provided the 5 T cell receptor beta chains below, sequenced in a study of blood T cell repertoires in COVID-19. Assay used: immunoSEQ multiplex PCR; TCRdb lists only in-frame clones, some missing. The sample lists about 190,000 clones, roughly 80% occurring once. Sequenced sample: peripheral blood. These receptors were taken from a man aged 30 to 39 with active or convalescent COVID-19.

The chain is built from TRBV6-2 or TRBV6-3 and TRBJ2-3; 11 bases line up with TRBD2. The CDR3 runs 15 residues. V shed 6 bases, J shed 4 bases, and the junction held 6 bases outside the gene matches. Germline lookup yields CDR1 MNHEY and CDR2 SVGEGT. Here the CDR3 DNA reads TGTGCCAGCAGCCTACTAGCGGGAGTGGCAGATACGCAGTATTTT. This sequence encodes CASSLLAGVADTQYF.

CDR3 protein: CASSLGSGQGLDEQFF. The CDR3, as DNA: TGTGCCAGCAGCTTGGGGTCGGGACAGGGTCTCGATGAGCAGTTCTTC. This chain joins TRBV11-2 and TRBJ2-1, with 9 bases identical to TRBD1. CDR1 SGHAT and CDR2 FQNNGV come from the germline V gene. Trimming took 3 bases from V and 8 from J; bases not matched to a gene: 11. The CDR3 spans 16 residues.

The chain couples TRBV4-3 to TRBJ1-3, with 9 bases aligning to TRBD1. After removal of 0 bases from V and 14 bases from J, the junction contained 5 bases not matched to a gene. The CDR3 sequence is 13 residues long. Germline CDR1 and CDR2: LGHNA and YSLEER. The CDR3 region has the DNA TGCGCCAGCAGCCAAGATCGGCGGGACAGGGTATATTTT. Residues: CASSQDRRDRVYF.

V is TRBV11-2 and J is TRBJ2-7, with 11 bases fitting TRBD2. The germline V gene encodes CDR1 SGHAT and CDR2 FQNNGV. V trimming: 1 base; J trimming: 4 bases; junction bases outside the gene matches: 3. The CDR3 spans 15 residues. CDR3 in amino acids: CASSLAPSGRYEQYF. In nucleotides, the CDR3 is TGTGCCAGCAGCTTAGCCCCTAGCGGGAGGTACGAGCAGTACTTC.

The rearrangement links TRBV9 to TRBJ2-2; D might be TRBD1 (6 bases). CDR1 is SGDLS, CDR2 YYNGEE, per germline. Trimming pared 3 bases from V and 5 bases from J, leaving 14 bases between. This CDR3 contains 15 residues. The CDR3, as DNA: TGTGCCAGCAGCGGCGATACAGGGTGGACCGGGGAGCTGTTTTTT. Residues: CASSGDTGWTGELFF.